This T cell receptor beta chain was sequenced for a study of T-cell memory formation after mild COVID-19. TCRdb independently ran MiXCR on the 5' RACE reads; one entry per CDR3 protein. The sample lists 200,000 to 300,000 distinct CDR3 sequences; 16% were seen once. This CDR3 is built from 15 residues. CDR1 and CDR2 (germline): SGHRS, YFSETQ. Deletions cut 5 bases from V and 5 bases from J, with 18 bases between. The specimen sequenced was PBMCs or a T cell subset sorted from them (not recorded which). This clonotype originated in a young man who had mild COVID-19 (a few samples of this study predate the infection). Cell type and time point are not known. The chain recombines TRBV5-1 with TRBJ2-3; a possible D gene is TRBD1 (5 bases). This chain's CDR3 is CASRERQGRGDTQYF. In DNA form, the CDR3 reads TGCGCCAGCAGAGAGAGGCAGGGCCGCGGAGATACGCAGTATTTT.